This T cell receptor beta chain was identified during a study of blood T cell repertoires in COVID-19 (dated by TCRdb to about 2020). Background on the whole study: Collaborator samples came from the United States, Italy and Spain and covered acute and convalescent phases of COVID-19. The prospective study material was composed of cDNA or gDNA derived from T cells, B-cell-depleted T cells, or PBMCs. Subjects who had been exposed to COVID-19, were actively infected with it, or had recovered from it provided the deeply sampled blood TCRbeta repertoires that made up the dataset. A freely available public database, intended as a resource for researchers studying the immune response to SARS-CoV-2, is where the repertoires were released. The samples were drawn from two sources: the first 160 participants of the ongoing ImmuneRACE study, and 1,200 or so subjects contributed by 6 global collaborators. Nearly every sample came with metadata listing a de-identified subject ID, COVID-19 status, age in years and sex. Where available, HLA class I and class II types were taken from metadata supplied by the sample provider and were not determined by assay-based typing. Findings and caveats that apply to the study as a whole: Clinical and demographic metadata were provided uncurated, with the amount varying by source and participant.

Trimming removed 5 bases from V and 4 bases from J; the gene matches leave 5 bases unexplained. CDR1 and CDR2, looked up from the germline V gene, are SGHTA and FQGTGA. The CDR3 covers 14 residues, taking in both the cysteine and the phenylalanine. Of all the DNA, just the CDR3 is kept, 42 bases in frame from base 1. The immunoSEQ Assay, a bias-controlled multiplex PCR, was used to amplify TCRbeta CDR3 regions from genomic DNA. The authors' analysis ran thus. Nucleated cell counts per sample were estimated from amplification of reference gene primers within the assay. To quantify the absolute abundance of each unique TCRbeta CDR3 rearrangement, sequence reads were collapsed and filtered. For each sample, productive Simpson clonality was calculated as the square root of Simpson's diversity index across productive rearrangements. Drawn from immuneACCESS, this table holds only the in-frame rearrangements with V and J called that TCRdb kept. Clones are partly lost; checked studies trace under half to an unresolved V gene and leave the rest unexplained. V and J calls and clone size are those listed in that table; D and trimming were worked out from the DNA. Counted in this sample were about 250,000 clones; about 86% of them appeared once. About 8.9% of the sample is held by the ten biggest clonotypes.

Each collaborating institution followed its own protocols to collect whole blood in K2EDTA tubes. For TCRbeta analysis, collaborators shipped samples in one of three forms: frozen whole blood, isolated PBMCs, or DNA extracted from either of those sample types. As concerns this clone: It has no known antigen specificity. No base quality values were provided; no much bigger clone lies one nucleotide off.

The sample was peripheral blood. The origin of this receptor is an elderly man with acute or convalescent COVID-19. The chain was built from TRBV7-3 and TRBJ1-1, with TRBD1 matching 9 junction bases. The DNA reads TGTGCCAGCAGCAAACAGGGGGCAGGCACTGAAGCTTTCTTT. It encodes CASSKQGAGTEAFF.